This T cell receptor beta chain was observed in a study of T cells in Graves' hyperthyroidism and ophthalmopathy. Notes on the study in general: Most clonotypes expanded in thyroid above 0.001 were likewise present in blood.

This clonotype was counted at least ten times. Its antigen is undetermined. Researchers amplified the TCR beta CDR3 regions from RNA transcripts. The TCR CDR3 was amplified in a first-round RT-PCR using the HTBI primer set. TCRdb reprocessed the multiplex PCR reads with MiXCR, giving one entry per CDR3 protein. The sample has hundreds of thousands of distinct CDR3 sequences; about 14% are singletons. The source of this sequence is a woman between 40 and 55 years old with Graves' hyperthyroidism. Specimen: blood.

For the CDR3, the DNA is TGCAGTGCTAGAGTCGGGAGTGGCTACGAGCAGTACTTC. Its translation: CSARVGSGYEQYF. The chain carries TRBV20-1 and TRBJ2-7, with D perhaps matching TRBD2 (6 bases). The V and J ends lost 1 base and 3 bases respectively, with 10 bases between them. CDR1 is DFQATT and CDR2 is SNEGSKA in the germline V gene (reference sequence). The CDR3 is 13 residues long.